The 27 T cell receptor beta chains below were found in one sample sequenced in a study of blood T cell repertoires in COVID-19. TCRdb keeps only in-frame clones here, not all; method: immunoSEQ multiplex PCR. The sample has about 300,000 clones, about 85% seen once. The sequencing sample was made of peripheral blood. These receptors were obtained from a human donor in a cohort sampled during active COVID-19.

The CDR3 here is CASSLLAGQVYEQYF. CDR3 sequence (DNA): TGTGCCAGCAGTTTATTAGCAGGGCAGGTCTACGAGCAGTACTTC. The chain is built from TRBV28 and TRBJ2-7; possibly TRBD1 for D (5 bases). Per the germline V gene, CDR1 is MDHEN and CDR2 is SYDVKM. V was clipped by 1 base and J by 3 bases, with 13 bases between them. CDR3 length: 15 amino acids.

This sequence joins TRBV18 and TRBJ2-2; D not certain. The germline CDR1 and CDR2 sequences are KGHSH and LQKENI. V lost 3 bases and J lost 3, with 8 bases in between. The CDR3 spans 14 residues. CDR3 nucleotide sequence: TGTGCCAGCTCACCGCCTCGGGACACCGGGGAGCTGTTTTTT. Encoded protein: CASSPPRDTGELFF.

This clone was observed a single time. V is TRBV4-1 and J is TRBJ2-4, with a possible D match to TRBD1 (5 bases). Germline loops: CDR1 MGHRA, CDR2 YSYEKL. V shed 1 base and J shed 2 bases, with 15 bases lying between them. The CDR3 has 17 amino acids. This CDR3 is CASSQVGPGPPKNIQYF. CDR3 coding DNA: TGCGCCAGCAGCCAAGTGGGGCCAGGACCTCCCAAAAACATTCAGTACTTC.

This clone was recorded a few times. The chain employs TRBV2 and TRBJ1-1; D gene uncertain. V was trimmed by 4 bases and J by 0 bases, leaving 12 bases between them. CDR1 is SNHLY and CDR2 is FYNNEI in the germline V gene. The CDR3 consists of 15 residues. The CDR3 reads CASSVMLSVNTEAFF. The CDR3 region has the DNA TGTGCCAGCAGTGTTATGTTGTCGGTGAACACTGAAGCTTTCTTT.

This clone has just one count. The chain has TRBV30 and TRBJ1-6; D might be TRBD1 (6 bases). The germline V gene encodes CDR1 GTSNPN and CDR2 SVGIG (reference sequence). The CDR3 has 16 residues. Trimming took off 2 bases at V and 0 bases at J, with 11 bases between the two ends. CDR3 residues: CAWSYRASSYNSPLHF. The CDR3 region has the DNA TGTGCCTGGAGTTACAGGGCGAGCTCCTATAATTCACCCCTCCACTTT.

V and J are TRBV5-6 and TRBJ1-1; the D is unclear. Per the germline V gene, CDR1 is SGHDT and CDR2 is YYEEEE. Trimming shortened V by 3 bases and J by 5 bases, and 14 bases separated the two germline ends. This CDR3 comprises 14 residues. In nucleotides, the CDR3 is TGTGCCAGCAGCTCTTCACAGTTAACGACTGAAGCTTTCTTT. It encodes CASSSSQLTTEAFF. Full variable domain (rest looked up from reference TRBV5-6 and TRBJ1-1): DAGVTQSPTHLIKTRGQQVTLRCSPKSGHDTVSWYQQALGQGPQFIFQYYEEEERQRGNFPDRFSGHQFPNYSSELNVNALLLGDSALYLCASSSSQLTTEAFFGQGTRLTVV.

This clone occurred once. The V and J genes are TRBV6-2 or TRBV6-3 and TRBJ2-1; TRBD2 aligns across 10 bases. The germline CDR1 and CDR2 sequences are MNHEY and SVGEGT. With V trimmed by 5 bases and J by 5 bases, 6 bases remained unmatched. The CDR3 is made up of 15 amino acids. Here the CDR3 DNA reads TGTGCCAGCAGTAATGGACTAGCGGACAACAATGAGCAGTTCTTC. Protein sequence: CASSNGLADNNEQFF.

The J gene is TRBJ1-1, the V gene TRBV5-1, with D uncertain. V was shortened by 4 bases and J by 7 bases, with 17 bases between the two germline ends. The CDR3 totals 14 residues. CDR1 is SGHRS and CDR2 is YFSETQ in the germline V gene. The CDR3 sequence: CASSPTAGWDEAFF. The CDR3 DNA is TGCGCCAGCAGCCCTACCGCGGGTTGGGATGAAGCTTTCTTT.

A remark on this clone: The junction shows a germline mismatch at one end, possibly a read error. The CDR3 protein is CASSIEEGGDYGYTF. Here the CDR3 DNA reads TGTGCCAGCAGCATAGAGGAGGGGGGGGACTATGGCTACACCTTC. This rearrangement joins TRBV11-2 to TRBJ1-2; a possible D gene is TRBD1 (6 bases). This CDR3 region has 15 residues. The germline gives CDR1 SGHAT, CDR2 FQNNGV.

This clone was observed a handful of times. This chain's CDR3 is CASSQETGVNIQYF. CDR3 nucleotides: TGTGCCAGCAGCCAAGAGACAGGGGTGAACATTCAGTACTTC. J is TRBJ2-4 and V is TRBV4-2; TRBD1 matches 8 bases. Germline V gene sequence: CDR1 LGHNA, CDR2 YNFKEQ. Trimming removed 0 bases from V and 7 bases from J; junction bases left unmatched: 2. CDR3 size: 14 residues.

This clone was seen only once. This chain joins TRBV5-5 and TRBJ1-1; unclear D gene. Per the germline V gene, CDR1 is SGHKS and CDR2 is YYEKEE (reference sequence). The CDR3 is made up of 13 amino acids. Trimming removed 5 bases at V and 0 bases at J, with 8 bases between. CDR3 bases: TGTGCCAGCAGGCGGTTATTGAACACTGAAGCTTTCTTT. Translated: CASRRLLNTEAFF.

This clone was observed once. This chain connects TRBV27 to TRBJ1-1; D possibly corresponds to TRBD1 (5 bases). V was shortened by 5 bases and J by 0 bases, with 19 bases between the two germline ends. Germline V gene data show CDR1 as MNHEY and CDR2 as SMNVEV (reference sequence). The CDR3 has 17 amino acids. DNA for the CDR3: TGTGCCAGCAGTCCAAGGACACTAAGGGCGATGAACACTGAAGCTTTCTTT. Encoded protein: CASSPRTLRAMNTEAFF.

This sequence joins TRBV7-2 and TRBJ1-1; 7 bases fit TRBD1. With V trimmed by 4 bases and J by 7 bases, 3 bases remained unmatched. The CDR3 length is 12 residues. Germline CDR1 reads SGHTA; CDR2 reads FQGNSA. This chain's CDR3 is CASSSRQGEAFF. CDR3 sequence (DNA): TGTGCCAGCAGCTCTCGACAGGGTGAAGCTTTCTTT. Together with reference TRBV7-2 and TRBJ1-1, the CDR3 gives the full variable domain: GAGVSQSPSNKVTEKGKDVELRCDPISGHTALYWYRQSLGQGLEFLIYFQGNSAPDKSGLPSDRFSAERTGGSVSTLTIQRTQQEDSAVYLCASSSRQGEAFFGQGTRLTVV.

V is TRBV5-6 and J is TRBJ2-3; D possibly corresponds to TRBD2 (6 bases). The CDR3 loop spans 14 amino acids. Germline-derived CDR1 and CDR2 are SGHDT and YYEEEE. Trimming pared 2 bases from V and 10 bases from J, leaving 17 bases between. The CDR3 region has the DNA TGTGCCAGCAGCTTTTACCTACCCGGGAGTTCGCAGTATTTT. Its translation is CASSFYLPGSSQYF.

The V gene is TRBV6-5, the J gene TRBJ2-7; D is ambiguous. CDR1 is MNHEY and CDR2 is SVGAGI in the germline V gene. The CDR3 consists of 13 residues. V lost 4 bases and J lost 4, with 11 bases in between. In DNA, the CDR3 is TGTGCCAGCAGTTCCGAATACTATTACGAGCAGTACTTC. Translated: CASSSEYYYEQYF.

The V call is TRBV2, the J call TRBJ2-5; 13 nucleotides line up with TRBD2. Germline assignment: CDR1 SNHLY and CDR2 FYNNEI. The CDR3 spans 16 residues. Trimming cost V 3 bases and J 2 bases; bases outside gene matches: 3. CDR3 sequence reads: CASSDGLAGVQETQYF. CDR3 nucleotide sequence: TGTGCCAGCAGTGACGGACTAGCGGGAGTTCAAGAGACCCAGTACTTC.

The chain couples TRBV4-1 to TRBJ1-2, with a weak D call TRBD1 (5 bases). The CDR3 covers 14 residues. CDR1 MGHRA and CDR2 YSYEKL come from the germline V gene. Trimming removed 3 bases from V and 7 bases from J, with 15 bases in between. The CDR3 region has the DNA TGCGCCAGCAGCCATGCAGCAGGGCTGGGTGGCTACACCTTC. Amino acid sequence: CASSHAAGLGGYTF.

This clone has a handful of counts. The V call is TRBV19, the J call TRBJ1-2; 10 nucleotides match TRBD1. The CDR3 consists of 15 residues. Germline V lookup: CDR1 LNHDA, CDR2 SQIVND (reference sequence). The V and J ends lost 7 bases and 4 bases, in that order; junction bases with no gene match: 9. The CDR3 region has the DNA TGTGCCAGTAAAGTCGGGACAGGGGCTAGCTATGGCTACACCTTC. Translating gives CASKVGTGASYGYTF. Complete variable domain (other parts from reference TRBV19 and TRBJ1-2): DGGITQSPKYLFRKEGQNVTLSCEQNLNHDAMYWYRQDPGQGLRLIYYSQIVNDFQKGDIAEGYSVSREKKESFPLTVTSAQKNPTAFYLCASKVGTGASYGYTFGSGTRLTVV.

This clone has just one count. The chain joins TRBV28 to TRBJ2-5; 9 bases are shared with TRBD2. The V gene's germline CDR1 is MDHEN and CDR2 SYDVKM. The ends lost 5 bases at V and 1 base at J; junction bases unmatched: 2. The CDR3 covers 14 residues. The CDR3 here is CASSGTSSQETQYF. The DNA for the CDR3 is TGTGCCAGCAGTGGGACTAGCTCCCAAGAGACCCAGTACTTC.

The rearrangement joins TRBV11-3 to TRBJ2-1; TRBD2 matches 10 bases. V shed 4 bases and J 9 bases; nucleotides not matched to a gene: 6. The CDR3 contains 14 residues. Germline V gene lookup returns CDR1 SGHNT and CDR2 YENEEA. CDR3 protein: CASSSLAGVTEQFF. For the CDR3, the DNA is TGTGCCAGCAGCTCTCTAGCGGGAGTTACTGAGCAGTTCTTC.

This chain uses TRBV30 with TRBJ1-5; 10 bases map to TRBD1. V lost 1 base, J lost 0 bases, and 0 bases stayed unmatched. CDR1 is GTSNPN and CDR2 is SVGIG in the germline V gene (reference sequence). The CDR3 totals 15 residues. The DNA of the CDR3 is TGTGCCTGGAGTGGGACAGGGGGTAGCAATCAGCCCCAGCATTTT. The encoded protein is CAWSGTGGSNQPQHF. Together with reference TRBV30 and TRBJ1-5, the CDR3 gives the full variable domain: SQTIHQWPATLVQPVGSPLSLECTVEGTSNPNLYWYRQAAGRGLQLLFYSVGIGQISSEVPQNLSASRPQDRQFILSSKKLLLSDSGFYLCAWSGTGGSNQPQHFGDGTRLSIL.

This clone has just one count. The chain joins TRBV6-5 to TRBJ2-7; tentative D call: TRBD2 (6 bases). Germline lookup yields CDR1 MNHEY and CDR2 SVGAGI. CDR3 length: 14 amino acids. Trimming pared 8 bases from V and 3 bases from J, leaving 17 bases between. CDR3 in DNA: TGTGCCAGCGGGGTCGGTAGCGGCCTCTACGAGCAGTACTTC. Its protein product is CASGVGSGLYEQYF.

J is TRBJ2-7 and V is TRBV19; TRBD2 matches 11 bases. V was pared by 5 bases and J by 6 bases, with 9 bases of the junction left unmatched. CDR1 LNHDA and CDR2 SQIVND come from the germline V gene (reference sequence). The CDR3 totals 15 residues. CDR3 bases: TGTGCCAGTAGTGCCCAACTAGCGGGAGCTAGCGAGCAGTACTTC. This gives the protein CASSAQLAGASEQYF.

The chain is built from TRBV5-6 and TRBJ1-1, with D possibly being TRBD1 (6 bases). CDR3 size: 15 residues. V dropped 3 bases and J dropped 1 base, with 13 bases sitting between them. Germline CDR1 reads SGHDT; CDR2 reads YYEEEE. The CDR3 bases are TGTGCCAGCAGCTCGGTACCGGGACAGAACACTGAAGCTTTCTTT. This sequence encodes CASSSVPGQNTEAFF.

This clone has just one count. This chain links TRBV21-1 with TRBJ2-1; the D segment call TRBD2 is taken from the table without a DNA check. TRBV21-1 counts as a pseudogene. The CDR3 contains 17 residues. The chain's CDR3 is CASSKASGNPLYNEQFF. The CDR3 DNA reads TGTGCCAGCAGCAAGGCTAGCGGGAACCCCCTTTACAATGAGCAGTTCTTC.

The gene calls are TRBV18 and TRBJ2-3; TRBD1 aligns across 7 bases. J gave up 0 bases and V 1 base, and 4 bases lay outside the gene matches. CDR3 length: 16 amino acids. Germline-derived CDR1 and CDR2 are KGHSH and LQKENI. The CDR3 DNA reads TGTGCCAGCTCACCACTCAACAGGGGAAGCACAGATACGCAGTATTTT. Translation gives CASSPLNRGSTDTQYF. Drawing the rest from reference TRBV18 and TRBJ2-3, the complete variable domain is NAGVMQNPRHLVRRRGQEARLRCSPMKGHSHVYWYRQLPEEGLKFMVYLQKENIIDESGMPKERFSAEFPKEGPSILRIQQVVRGDSAAYFCASSPLNRGSTDTQYFGPGTRLTVL.

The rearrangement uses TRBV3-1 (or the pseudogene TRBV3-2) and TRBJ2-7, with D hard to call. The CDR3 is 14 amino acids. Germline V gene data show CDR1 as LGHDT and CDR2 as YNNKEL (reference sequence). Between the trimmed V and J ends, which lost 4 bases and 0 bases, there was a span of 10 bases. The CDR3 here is CASSPQASSYEQYF. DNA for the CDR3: TGTGCCAGCAGCCCCCAGGCCAGCTCCTACGAGCAGTACTTC.